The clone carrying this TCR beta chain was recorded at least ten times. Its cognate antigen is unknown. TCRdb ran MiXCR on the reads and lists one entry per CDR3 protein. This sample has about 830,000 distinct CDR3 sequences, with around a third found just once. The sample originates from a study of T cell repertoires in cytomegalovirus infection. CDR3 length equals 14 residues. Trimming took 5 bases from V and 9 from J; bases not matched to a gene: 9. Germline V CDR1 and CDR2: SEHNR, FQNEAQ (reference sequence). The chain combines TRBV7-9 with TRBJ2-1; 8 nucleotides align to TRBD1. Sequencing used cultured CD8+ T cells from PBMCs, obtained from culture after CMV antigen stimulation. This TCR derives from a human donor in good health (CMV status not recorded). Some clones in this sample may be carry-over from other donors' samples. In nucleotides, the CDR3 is TGTGCCAGCAGCAACCCGCAGGGGGCGGCTGAGCAGTTCTTC. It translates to CASSNPQGAAEQFF. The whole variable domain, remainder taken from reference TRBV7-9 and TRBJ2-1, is DTGVSQNPRHKITKRGQNVTFRCDPISEHNRLYWYRQTLGQGPEFLTYFQNEAQLEKSRLLSDRFSAERPKGSFSTLEIQRTEQGDSAMYLCASSNPQGAAEQFFGPGTRLTVL.